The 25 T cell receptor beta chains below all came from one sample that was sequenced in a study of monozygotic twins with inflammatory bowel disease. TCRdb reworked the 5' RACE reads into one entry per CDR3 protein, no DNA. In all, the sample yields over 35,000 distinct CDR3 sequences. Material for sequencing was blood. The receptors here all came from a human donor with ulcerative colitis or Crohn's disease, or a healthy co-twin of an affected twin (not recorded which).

This CDR3 reads CSRTITDTQYF. The chain joins TRBV20-1 to TRBJ2-3. Per the germline V gene, CDR1 is DFQATT and CDR2 is SNEGSKA (reference sequence). This CDR3 comprises 11 residues.

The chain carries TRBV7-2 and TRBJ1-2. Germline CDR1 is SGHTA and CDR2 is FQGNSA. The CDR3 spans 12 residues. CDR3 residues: CASSLTGYGYTF.

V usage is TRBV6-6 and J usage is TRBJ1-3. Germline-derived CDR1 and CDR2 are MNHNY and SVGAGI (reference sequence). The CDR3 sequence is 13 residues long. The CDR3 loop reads CASRQGSGNTIYF.

The CDR3 loop is CASSTRDRNTEAFF. The chain uses TRBV28 and TRBJ1-1; TCRdb's D gene call, TRBD1, goes unchecked for lack of DNA. The germline V gene encodes CDR1 MDHEN and CDR2 SYDVKM. The CDR3 consists of 14 residues.

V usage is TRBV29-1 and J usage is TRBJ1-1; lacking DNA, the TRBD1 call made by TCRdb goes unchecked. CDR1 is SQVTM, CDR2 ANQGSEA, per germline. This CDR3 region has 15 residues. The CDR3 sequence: CSVERSGGRGTEAFF.

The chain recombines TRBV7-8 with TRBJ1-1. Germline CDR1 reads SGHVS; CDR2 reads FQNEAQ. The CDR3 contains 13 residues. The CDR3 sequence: CASSVQENTEAFF.

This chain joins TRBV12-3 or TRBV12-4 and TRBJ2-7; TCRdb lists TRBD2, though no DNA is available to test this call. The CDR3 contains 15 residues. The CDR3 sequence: CASSLVSGLNYEQYF.

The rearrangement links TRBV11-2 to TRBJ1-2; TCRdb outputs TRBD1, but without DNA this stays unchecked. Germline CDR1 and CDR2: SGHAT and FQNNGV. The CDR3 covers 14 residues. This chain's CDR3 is CATVGQTINYGYTF.

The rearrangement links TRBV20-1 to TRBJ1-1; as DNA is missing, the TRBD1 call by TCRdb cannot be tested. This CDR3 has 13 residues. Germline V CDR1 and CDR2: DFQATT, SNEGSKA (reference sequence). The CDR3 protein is CSGEPGQGGRAFF.

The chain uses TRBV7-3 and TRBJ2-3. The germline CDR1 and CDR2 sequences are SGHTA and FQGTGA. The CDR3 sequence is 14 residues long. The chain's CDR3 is CASSLGHSTDTQYF.

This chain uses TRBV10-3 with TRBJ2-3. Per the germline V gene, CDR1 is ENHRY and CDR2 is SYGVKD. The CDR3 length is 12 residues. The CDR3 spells CAISQFTDTQYF.

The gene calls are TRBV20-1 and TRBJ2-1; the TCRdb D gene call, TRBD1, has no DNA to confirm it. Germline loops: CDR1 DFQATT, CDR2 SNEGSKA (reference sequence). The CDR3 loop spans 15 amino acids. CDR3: CSARDRAVTYNEQFF.

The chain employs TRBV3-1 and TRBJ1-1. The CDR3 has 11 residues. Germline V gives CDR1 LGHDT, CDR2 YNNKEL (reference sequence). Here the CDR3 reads CASSHATEAFF.

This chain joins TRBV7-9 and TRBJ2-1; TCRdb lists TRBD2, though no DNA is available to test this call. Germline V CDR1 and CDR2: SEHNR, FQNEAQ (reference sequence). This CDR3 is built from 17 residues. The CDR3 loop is CASSLVGGASGYNEQFF. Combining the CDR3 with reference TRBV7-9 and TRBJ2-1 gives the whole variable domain DTGVSQNPRHKITKRGQNVTFRCDPISEHNRLYWYRQTLGQGPEFLTYFQNEAQLEKSRLLSDRFSAERPKGSFSTLEIQRTEQGDSAMYLCASSLVGGASGYNEQFFGPGTRLTVL.

The CDR3 reads CASSFPGENTGELFF. The chain recombines TRBV7-9 with TRBJ2-2; TCRdb outputs TRBD1, but without DNA this stays unchecked. Germline V gene data show CDR1 as SEHNR and CDR2 as FQNEAQ (reference sequence). CDR3 length equals 15 residues.

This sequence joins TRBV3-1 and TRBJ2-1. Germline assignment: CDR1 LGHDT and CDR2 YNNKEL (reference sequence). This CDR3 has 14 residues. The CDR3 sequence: CASSQVRSYNEQFF.

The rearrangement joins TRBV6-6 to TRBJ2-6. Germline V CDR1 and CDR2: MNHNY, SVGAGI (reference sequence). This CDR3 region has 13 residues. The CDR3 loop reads CASSYGGANVLTF.

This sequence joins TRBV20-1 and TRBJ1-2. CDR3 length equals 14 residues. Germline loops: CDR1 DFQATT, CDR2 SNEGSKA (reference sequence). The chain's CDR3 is CSARDPDGNYGYTF.

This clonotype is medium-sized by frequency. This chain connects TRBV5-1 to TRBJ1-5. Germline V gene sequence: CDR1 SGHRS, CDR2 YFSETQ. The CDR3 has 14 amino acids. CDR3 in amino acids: CASSVDRSNQPQHF.

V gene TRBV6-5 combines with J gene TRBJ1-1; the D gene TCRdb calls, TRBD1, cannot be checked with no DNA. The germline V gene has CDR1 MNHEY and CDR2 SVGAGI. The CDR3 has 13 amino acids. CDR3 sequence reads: CASSSSGGTEAFF.

This chain's CDR3 is CASRRGSNMNTGELFF. The chain is built from TRBV7-7 and TRBJ2-2. The CDR3 is made up of 16 amino acids. Germline CDR1 and CDR2: SSHAT and FNYEAQ (reference sequence).

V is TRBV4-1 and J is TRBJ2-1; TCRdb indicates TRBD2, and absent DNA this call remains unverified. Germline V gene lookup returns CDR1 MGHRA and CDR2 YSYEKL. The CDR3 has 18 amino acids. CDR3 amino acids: CASSPGLGSGGALNEQFF.

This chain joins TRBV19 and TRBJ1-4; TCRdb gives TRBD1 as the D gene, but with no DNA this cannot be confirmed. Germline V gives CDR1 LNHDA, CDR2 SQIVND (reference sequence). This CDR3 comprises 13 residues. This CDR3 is CASTGGRNEKLFF.

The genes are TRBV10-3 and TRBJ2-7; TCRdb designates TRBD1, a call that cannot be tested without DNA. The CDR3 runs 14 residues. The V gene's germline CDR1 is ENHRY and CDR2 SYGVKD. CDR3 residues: CAIRPMGQGDEQYF.

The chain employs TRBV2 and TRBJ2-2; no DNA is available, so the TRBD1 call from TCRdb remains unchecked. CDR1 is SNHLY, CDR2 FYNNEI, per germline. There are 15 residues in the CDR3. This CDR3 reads CASSSDSLNTGELFF.